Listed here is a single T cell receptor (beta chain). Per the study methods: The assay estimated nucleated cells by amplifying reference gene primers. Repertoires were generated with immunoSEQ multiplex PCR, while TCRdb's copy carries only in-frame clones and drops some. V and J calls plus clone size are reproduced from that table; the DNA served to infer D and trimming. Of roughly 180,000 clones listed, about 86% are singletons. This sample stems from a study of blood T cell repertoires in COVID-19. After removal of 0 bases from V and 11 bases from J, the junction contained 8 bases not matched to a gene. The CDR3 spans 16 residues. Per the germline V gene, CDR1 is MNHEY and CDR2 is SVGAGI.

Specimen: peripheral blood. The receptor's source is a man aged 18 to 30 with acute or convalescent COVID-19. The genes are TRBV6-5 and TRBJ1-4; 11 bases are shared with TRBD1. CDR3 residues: CASSYSRTGGLTKLFF. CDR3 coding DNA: TGTGCCAGCAGTTACTCCAGGACAGGGGGCCTTACCAAACTGTTTTTT.